The 21 T cell receptor beta chains reported below all come from one sample, sequenced in a study of human T cells and chemical hapten exposure. The library tagged each cDNA molecule with unique molecular identifiers. TCRdb fed the reads into MiXCR, producing one record per CDR3 protein. The profile shows about 120,000 distinct CDR3 sequences, roughly 8.5% of them singletons. Sequencing started from total RNA isolated from unfractionated whole blood. Sequencing used whole blood. The receptors here all came from a human donor in good health. Some clones in this sample may be carry-over from other donors' samples.

This clonotype was recorded at least ten times. V and J are TRBV2 and TRBJ2-4; D might be TRBD2 (6 bases). The V end lost 7 bases, the J end lost 2 bases, and 12 bases lay between the germline ends. CDR1 and CDR2 from the germline V gene are SNHLY and FYNNEI. This CDR3 region has 14 residues. In DNA form, the CDR3 reads TGTGCCAGCATGAGCGGGTCTACCAAAAACATTCAGTACTTC. Translated, it gives CASMSGSTKNIQYF.

This clonotype was detected only a few times. This sequence joins TRBV27 and TRBJ2-7, with a weak D call TRBD1 (5 bases). V lost 4 bases, J lost 7 bases, and 17 bases lay in between. CDR3 length: 14 amino acids. Germline values: CDR1 MNHEY, CDR2 SMNVEV (reference sequence). The CDR3 is CASSSTASRVEQYF. The DNA for the CDR3 is TGTGCCAGCAGTTCCACGGCCTCCAGGGTTGAGCAGTACTTC.

There are a few counts of this clonotype. The chain has TRBV13 and TRBJ2-3; TRBD1 matches at 8 bases. The V gene end was trimmed by 4 bases and the J gene end by 3 bases; junction bases not matched to a gene: 9. Germline loops: CDR1 PRHDT, CDR2 FYEKMQ (reference sequence). CDR3 length: 16 amino acids. For the CDR3, the DNA is TGTGCCAGCAGCTCCAGGGGGCGAGGTCCGACAGATACGCAGTATTTT. As protein: CASSSRGRGPTDTQYF.

In its sample, this clonotype was seen many times. The J gene is TRBJ1-1, the V gene TRBV5-1; TRBD1 matches at 7 bases. Losses at the gene ends were 5 bases for V and 5 bases for J; bases not matched to a gene: 6. The CDR3 totals 13 residues. CDR1 is SGHRS and CDR2 is YFSETQ in the germline V gene. The CDR3 here is CASREGASTEAFF. In DNA, the CDR3 is TGCGCCAGCAGGGAGGGGGCGTCGACTGAAGCTTTCTTT.

The gene calls are TRBV4-1 and TRBJ2-7; 9 bases match TRBD2. V was clipped by 4 bases and J by 2 bases; unmatched bases: 6. This CDR3 has 15 residues. Per germline, CDR1 MGHRA and CDR2 YSYEKL. CDR3 DNA sequence: TGCGCCAGCAGCCCAATGGCGGGAGGGACCTACGAGCAGTACTTC. The encoded protein is CASSPMAGGTYEQYF.

Ten or more counts support this clonotype. The genes are TRBV27 and TRBJ1-5; the match to TRBD1 covers 7 bases. CDR3 size: 15 residues. Germline values: CDR1 MNHEY, CDR2 SMNVEV (reference sequence). V lost 8 bases and J lost 0; bases outside the gene matches: 7. CDR3 sequence (DNA): TGTGCCAGCGGGTTACAGGGGATTAGCAATCAGCCCCAGCATTTT. Translation: CASGLQGISNQPQHF.

Many counts were recorded for this clonotype. The V gene is TRBV18, the J gene TRBJ1-1, with unresolved D. The germline V gene has CDR1 KGHSH and CDR2 LQKENI. The CDR3 spans 11 residues. The V end was cut by 4 bases, the J end by 3 bases, with 3 bases between. This CDR3 reads CASSQDTEAFF. For the CDR3, the DNA is TGTGCCAGCTCACAAGACACTGAAGCTTTCTTT.

The chain links TRBV20-1 to TRBJ2-5; D may be TRBD2 (6 bases). This CDR3 has 13 residues. CDR1 is DFQATT and CDR2 is SNEGSKA in the germline V gene (reference sequence). V was pared by 5 bases and J by 2 bases, with 12 bases between. In nucleotides, the CDR3 is TGCAGTGCTCGGCGTAGCGGACAAGAGACCCAGTACTTC. It encodes CSARRSGQETQYF.

There are a few counts of this clonotype. The chain has TRBV12-3 or TRBV12-4 and TRBJ2-1; 11 bases are shared with TRBD2. The CDR3 is 15 residues long. V was clipped by 4 bases and J by 4 bases; unmatched bases: 3. The CDR3 region is CASSWGLAAYNEQFF. The CDR3 coding sequence is TGTGCCAGCAGTTGGGGACTAGCGGCTTACAATGAGCAGTTCTTC.

This clonotype was counted at least ten times. This rearrangement joins TRBV20-1 to TRBJ2-1; a possible D gene is TRBD1 (6 bases). Germline assignment: CDR1 DFQATT and CDR2 SNEGSKA (reference sequence). Trimming took off 1 base at V and 3 bases at J, with 10 bases between the two ends. This CDR3 is built from 14 residues. The CDR3 here is CSARGTDNYNEQFF. Here the CDR3 DNA reads TGCAGTGCTAGAGGGACAGATAACTACAATGAGCAGTTCTTC.

This clonotype has at least ten counts. The rearrangement joins TRBV29-1 to TRBJ1-2; maybe TRBD1 (6 bases). V lost 3 bases and J lost 4, with 15 bases in between. Germline values: CDR1 SQVTM, CDR2 ANQGSEA. The length of the CDR3 is 14 residues. The CDR3 sequence: CSVELTTGPYGYTF. The CDR3, as DNA: TGCAGCGTTGAGTTGACGACAGGCCCCTATGGCTACACCTTC.

This clonotype has only a few counts. This chain links TRBV7-6 with TRBJ1-3; D ambiguous. V was clipped by 5 bases and J by 2 bases, with 13 bases between them. CDR1 is SGHVS, CDR2 FNYEAQ, per germline. The CDR3 has 15 residues. CDR3 nucleotide sequence: TGTGCCAGCAGCCCACGACACAGCCCTGGAAACACCATATATTTT. Translated: CASSPRHSPGNTIYF. Full variable domain (outside the CDR3, taken from reference TRBV7-6 and TRBJ1-3): GAGVSQSPRYKVTKRGQDVALRCDPISGHVSLYWYRQALGQGPEFLTYFNYEAQQDKSGLPNDRFSAERPEGSISTLTIQRTEQRDSAMYRCASSPRHSPGNTIYFGEGSWLTVV.

V usage is TRBV5-1 and J usage is TRBJ2-5, with 12 bases fitting TRBD2. The CDR3 loop spans 17 amino acids. From germline, CDR1 is SGHRS and CDR2 YFSETQ. J lost 4 bases, V lost 6 bases, and 13 bases had no gene match. CDR3 in amino acids: CASTPVTSGSVGETQYF. The CDR3 region has the DNA TGCGCCAGCACCCCCGTGACTAGCGGGAGCGTCGGAGAGACCCAGTACTTC.

This clonotype came up many times. V and J are TRBV20-1 and TRBJ1-1; 7 bases map to TRBD1. The germline gives CDR1 DFQATT, CDR2 SNEGSKA (reference sequence). The CDR3 covers 13 residues. After removal of 3 bases from V and 0 bases from J, the junction contained 1 base not matched to a gene. The CDR3 spells CSASTGVNTEAFF. CDR3 bases: TGCAGTGCTAGCACAGGGGTGAACACTGAAGCTTTCTTT.

The table lists this clonotype with a few counts. The gene calls are TRBV9 and TRBJ1-2, with D uncertain. The CDR3 runs 14 residues. Germline V lookup: CDR1 SGDLS, CDR2 YYNGEE. V lost 0 bases, J lost 7 bases, and 13 bases lay in between. CDR3: CASSVGTDGVGYTF. The CDR3 DNA follows: TGTGCCAGCAGCGTAGGCACTGACGGAGTTGGCTACACCTTC.

The V and J genes are TRBV12-3 or TRBV12-4 and TRBJ2-1, with D possibly being TRBD1 or TRBD2 (5 bases each). V dropped 5 bases and J dropped 4 bases, with 21 bases sitting between them. This CDR3 contains 17 residues. CDR3 DNA: TGTGCCAGCAGTCCCGAGTTCGGGACCAGCGAATACAATGAGCAGTTCTTC. Translating it yields CASSPEFGTSEYNEQFF.

The chain carries TRBV5-5 and TRBJ2-3; 8 bases agree with TRBD1. The germline V gene encodes CDR1 SGHKS and CDR2 YYEKEE (reference sequence). Trimming cost V 0 bases and J 0 bases; bases outside gene matches: 3. The CDR3 length is 16 residues. In DNA form, the CDR3 reads TGTGCCAGCAGCTTGGAATGGACAGGGAGCACAGATACGCAGTATTTT. Protein: CASSLEWTGSTDTQYF.

The J gene is TRBJ2-3, the V gene TRBV5-1, with TRBD2 identical over 8 bases. The V gene end was trimmed by 3 bases and the J gene end by 6 bases; junction bases not matched to a gene: 6. CDR1 and CDR2 (germline): SGHRS, YFSETQ. CDR3 length: 14 residues. This chain's CDR3 is CASSSGLDVDTQYF. The CDR3 DNA sequence: TGCGCCAGCAGCTCGGGACTAGATGTCGATACGCAGTATTTT.

This rearrangement joins TRBV14 to TRBJ2-1; unclear D gene. V lost 3 bases and J 8 bases, leaving 17 bases between the germline ends. The germline V gene has CDR1 SGHDN and CDR2 FVKESK. This CDR3 is 15 amino acids long. The CDR3 DNA reads TGTGCCAGCAGCCAGGGAACCTGGGGTCTCCATGAGCAGTTCTTC. Translated: CASSQGTWGLHEQFF.

This clonotype was observed a handful of times. V usage is TRBV5-1 and J usage is TRBJ2-5, with TRBD2 matching 11 bases. CDR3 size: 16 residues. Germline V CDR1 and CDR2: SGHRS, YFSETQ. V shed 3 bases and J 5 bases; nucleotides not matched to a gene: 9. This CDR3 reads CASSSGESSGRETQYF. The CDR3 DNA is TGCGCCAGCAGCTCGGGGGAATCTAGCGGGAGGGAGACCCAGTACTTC.

This clonotype was detected many times. The genes are TRBV19 and TRBJ1-2; no firm D call. The germline V gene encodes CDR1 LNHDA and CDR2 SQIVND (reference sequence). The CDR3 totals 12 residues. The V gene lost 4 bases and the J gene lost 4 bases, with 7 bases spanning the gap. CDR3 region: CASSRDTYGYTF. In nucleotides, the CDR3 is TGTGCCAGTAGTAGAGACACCTATGGCTACACCTTC.